This T cell receptor beta chain was recovered during a study of response to subunit inactivated influenza vaccine. General observations from the study: Authors suggested each seasonal flu vaccination may recruit only limited numbers of new T cells.

About this clonotype itself: Its antigen is unknown.

TCRdb passed the RT-PCR reads through MiXCR, listing each CDR3 protein once. The data show over 750,000 distinct CDR3 sequences, with over 20% seen just once and 10% to 13% held by the top ten. Germline assignment: CDR1 SGHTA and CDR2 FQGNSA. This CDR3 comprises 16 residues. The V end lost 1 base, the J end lost 4 bases, and 16 bases lay between the germline ends. This receptor was taken from a man between 50 and 59 years old who received an inactivated influenza vaccine. This specimen was PBMCs from blood, taken less than 6 days after vaccination. This chain connects TRBV7-2 to TRBJ2-5; weak D call: TRBD1 (7 bases). The CDR3 DNA is TGTGCCAGCAGCTTAGTTTCAGGGGGAGGACCAGAGACCCAGTACTTC. Amino acid sequence: CASSLVSGGGPETQYF.